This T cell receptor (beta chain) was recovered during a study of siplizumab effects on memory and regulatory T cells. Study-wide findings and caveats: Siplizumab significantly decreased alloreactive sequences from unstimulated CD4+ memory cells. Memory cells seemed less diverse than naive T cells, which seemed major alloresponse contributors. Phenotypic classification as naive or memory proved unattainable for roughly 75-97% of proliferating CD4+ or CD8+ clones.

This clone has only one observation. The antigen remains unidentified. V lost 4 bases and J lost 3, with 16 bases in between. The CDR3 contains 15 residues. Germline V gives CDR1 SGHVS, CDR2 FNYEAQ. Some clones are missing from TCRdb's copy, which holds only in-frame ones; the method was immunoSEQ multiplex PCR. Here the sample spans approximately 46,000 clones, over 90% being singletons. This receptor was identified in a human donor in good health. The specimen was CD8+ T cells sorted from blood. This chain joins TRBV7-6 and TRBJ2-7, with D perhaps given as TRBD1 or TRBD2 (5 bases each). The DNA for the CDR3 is TGTGCCAGCAGCTCCGAATCCGGGACGTTCTACGAGCAGTACTTC. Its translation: CASSSESGTFYEQYF.